Shown below are 2 T cell receptor beta chains from a single sample sequenced in a study of cytomegalovirus exposure and HLA in healthy donors. Use of 60 Vbeta and 13 Jbeta primers characterized the PCR. Generated by immunoSEQ multiplex PCR, the TCRdb table keeps only in-frame clones and is missing some. This table has approximately 160,000 clones, about 71% appearing once. Material for sequencing was PBMCs. These receptors were obtained from a woman between 40 and 55 years old in good health and CMV-seropositive.

V usage is TRBV19 and J usage is TRBJ1-2; no firm D call. V gave up 7 bases and J gave up 2 bases, with 17 bases separating them. There are 15 residues in the CDR3. The V gene's germline CDR1 is LNHDA and CDR2 SQIVND (reference sequence). The CDR3 is CASNSAAALNYGYTF. The CDR3 bases are TGTGCCAGTAACTCCGCGGCGGCCTTAAACTATGGCTACACCTTC.

V is TRBV9 and J is TRBJ2-5, with D hard to call. The CDR3 totals 15 residues. V lost 0 bases to trimming and J lost 1 base, with 10 bases between them. Per germline, CDR1 SGDLS and CDR2 YYNGEE. DNA for the CDR3: TGTGCCAGCAGCGTAGACCAGTCGCCCCAAGAGACCCAGTACTTC. Protein sequence: CASSVDQSPQETQYF.